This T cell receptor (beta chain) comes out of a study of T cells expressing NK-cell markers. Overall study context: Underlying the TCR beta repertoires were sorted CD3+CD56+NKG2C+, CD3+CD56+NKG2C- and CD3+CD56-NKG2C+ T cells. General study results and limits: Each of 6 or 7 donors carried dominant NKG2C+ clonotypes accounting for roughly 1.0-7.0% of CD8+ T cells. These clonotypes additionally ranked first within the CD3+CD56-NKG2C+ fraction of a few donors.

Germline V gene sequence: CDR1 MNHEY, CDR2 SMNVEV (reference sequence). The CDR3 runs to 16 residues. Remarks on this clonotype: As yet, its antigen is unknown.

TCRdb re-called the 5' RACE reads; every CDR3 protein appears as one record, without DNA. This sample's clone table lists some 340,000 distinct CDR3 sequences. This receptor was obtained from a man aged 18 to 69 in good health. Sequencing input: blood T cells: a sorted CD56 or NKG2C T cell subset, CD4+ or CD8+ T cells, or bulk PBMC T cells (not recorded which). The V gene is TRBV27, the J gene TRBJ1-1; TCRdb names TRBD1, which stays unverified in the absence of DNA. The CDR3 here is CASKSPGGQENTEAFF.